Included here is one T cell receptor beta chain sequence, with context. Here immunoSEQ multiplex PCR was the method, and the copy in TCRdb shows in-frame clones only, minus some. The sample comprises some 150,000 clones, nearly 96% of which are singletons, and approximately 1% rests with the top ten. The data originate from a study of control samples from healthy donors and cancer patients. V was cut by 1 base and J by 3 bases, with 5 bases left in between. Germline values: CDR1 SGHRS, CDR2 YFSETQ. The CDR3 is made up of 13 amino acids. Material for sequencing was blood. This rearrangement joins TRBV5-1 to TRBJ2-1; no firm D call. The clonotype was recovered from a woman aged 25 to 39 in good health. The CDR3 DNA is TGCGCCAGCAGCTTGACAGTCTACAATGAGCAGTTCTTC. Its protein is CASSLTVYNEQFF.